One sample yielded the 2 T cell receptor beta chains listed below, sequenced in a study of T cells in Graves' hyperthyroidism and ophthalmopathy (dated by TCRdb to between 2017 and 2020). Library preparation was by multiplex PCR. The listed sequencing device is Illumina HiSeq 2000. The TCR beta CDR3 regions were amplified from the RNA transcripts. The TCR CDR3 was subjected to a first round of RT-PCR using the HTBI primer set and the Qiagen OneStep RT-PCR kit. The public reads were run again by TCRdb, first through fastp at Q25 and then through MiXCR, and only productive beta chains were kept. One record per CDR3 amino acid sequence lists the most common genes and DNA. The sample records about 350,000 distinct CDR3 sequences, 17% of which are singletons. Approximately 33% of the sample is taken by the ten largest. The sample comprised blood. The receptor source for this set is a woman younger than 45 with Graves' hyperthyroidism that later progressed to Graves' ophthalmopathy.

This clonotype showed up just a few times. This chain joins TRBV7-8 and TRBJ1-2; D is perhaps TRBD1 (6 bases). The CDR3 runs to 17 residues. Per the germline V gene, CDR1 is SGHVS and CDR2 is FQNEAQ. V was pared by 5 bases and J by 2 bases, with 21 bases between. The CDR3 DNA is TGTGCCAGCAGCCTGATGAAGGAGGACAGACCGAACTATGGCTACACCTTC. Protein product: CASSLMKEDRPNYGYTF.

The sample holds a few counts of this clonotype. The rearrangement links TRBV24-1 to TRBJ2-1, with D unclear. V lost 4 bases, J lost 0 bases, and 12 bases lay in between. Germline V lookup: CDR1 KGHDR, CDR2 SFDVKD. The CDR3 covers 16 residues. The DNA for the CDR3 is TGTGCCACCAGTGAAACGGACCAGAGCTCCTACAATGAGCAGTTCTTC. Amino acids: CATSETDQSSYNEQFF.